This T cell receptor (beta chain) was identified during a study of identical twins. In the case of this clonotype: What it binds is not known.

CDR1 is MNHEY and CDR2 is SVGEGT in the germline V gene. The V end was cut by 5 bases, the J end by 0 bases, with 6 bases between. The CDR3 is made up of 13 amino acids. Study observations and caveats: Twins' excess sharing was less marked for out-of-frame beta sequences. Invariant cells of the MAIT and iNKT types might have partly distorted the zero-insertion analyses.

Each CDR3 protein gets one entry after TCRdb re-called the 5' RACE reads with MiXCR. The sample shows under 450,000 distinct CDR3 sequences, approximately 17% of them seen only once. This clonotype originated in a man aged 50 to 59 in good health. The specimen was naive T cells sorted from blood. V is TRBV6-2 or TRBV6-3 and J is TRBJ2-3; D is unclear. CDR3 sequence: CASSPASTDTQYF. As DNA, the CDR3 is TGTGCCAGCAGTCCGGCCAGCACAGATACGCAGTATTTT.